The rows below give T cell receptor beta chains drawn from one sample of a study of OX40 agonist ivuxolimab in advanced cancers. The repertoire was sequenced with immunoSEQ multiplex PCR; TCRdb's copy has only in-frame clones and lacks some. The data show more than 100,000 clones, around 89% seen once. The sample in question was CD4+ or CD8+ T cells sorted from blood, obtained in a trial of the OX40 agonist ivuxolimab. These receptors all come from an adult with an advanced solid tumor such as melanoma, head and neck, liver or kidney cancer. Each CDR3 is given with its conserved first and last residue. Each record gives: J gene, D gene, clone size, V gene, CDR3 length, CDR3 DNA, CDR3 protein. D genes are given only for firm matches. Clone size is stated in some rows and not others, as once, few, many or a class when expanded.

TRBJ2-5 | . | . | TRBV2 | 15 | TGTGCCAGCAGTGAAGCGCTTATGCTCCAAGAGACCCAGTACTTC | CASSEALMLQETQYF
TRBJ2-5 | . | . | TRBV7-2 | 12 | TGTGCCAGCAGCTTAGTCCGCGAGACCCAGTACTTC | CASSLVRETQYF
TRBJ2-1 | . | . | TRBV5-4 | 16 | TGTGCCAGCAGCGCCCAAACAGGGAGTTCCTACAATGAGCAGTTCTTC | CASSAQTGSSYNEQFF
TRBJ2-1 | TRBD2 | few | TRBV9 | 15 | TGTGCCAGCAGCGTTAGCGGGGGGGCGGTCAATGAGCAGTTCTTC | CASSVSGGAVNEQFF
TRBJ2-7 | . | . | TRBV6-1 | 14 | TGTGCCAGCAGCAGTGGGGGGGGCATCGACGAGCAGTACTTC | CASSSGGGIDEQYF
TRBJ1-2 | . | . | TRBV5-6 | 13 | TGTGCCAGCAGCTTGGGGACAGCCTATGGCTACACCTTC | CASSLGTAYGYTF
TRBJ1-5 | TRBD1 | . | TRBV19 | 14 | TGTGCCAGTACCTCGGGACAGGGTGTTCAGCCCCAGCATTTT | CASTSGQGVQPQHF
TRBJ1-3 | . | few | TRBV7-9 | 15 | TGTGCCAGCAGCTTAGATGGCGGCTCTGGAAACACCATATATTTT | CASSLDGGSGNTIYF
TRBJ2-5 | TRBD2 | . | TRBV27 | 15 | TGTGCCAGCAGTCCAGCGGGAGGAATTCAAGAGACCCAGTACTTC | CASSPAGGIQETQYF
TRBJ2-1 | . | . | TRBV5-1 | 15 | TGCGCCAGCAGCTTGGCCGGGGAGGACTACAATGAGCAGTTCTTC | CASSLAGEDYNEQFF
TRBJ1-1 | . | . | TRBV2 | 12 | TGTGCCAGCAGCGAAGAGTTCACTGAAGCTTTCTTT | CASSEEFTEAFF
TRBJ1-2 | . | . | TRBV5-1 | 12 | TGCGCCAGCAGCTTGAGTAACTATGGCTACACCTTC | CASSLSNYGYTF
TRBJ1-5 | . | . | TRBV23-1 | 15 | TGCGCCAGCAGTGTATGGGGGTGGAGCAATCAGCCCCAGCATTTT | CASSVWGWSNQPQHF
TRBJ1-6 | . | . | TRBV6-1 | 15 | TGTGCCAGCAGTGAATACAGGGCCCAAAGTGTTCCCCTCCACTTT | CASSEYRAQSVPLHF
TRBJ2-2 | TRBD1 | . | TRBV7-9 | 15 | TGTGCCAGCAGCCAGGGGGACACGAACACCGGGGAGCTGTTTTTT | CASSQGDTNTGELFF
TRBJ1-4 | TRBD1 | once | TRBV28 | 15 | TGTGCCAGCAGTGGGGAGACAGGGCCAAATGAAAAACTGTTTTTT | CASSGETGPNEKLFF
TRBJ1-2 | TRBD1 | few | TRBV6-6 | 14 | TGTGCCAGCAGGACGGGACAGGGCTTCTATGGCTACACCTTC | CASRTGQGFYGYTF
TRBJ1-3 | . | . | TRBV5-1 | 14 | TGCGCCAGCAGCTTACAGGTTTCTGGAAACACCATATATTTT | CASSLQVSGNTIYF
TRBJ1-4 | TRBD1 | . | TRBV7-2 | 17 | TGTGCCAGCAGCTTAGTAGGCCCCGGGACAGGGGCCAAAAAACTGTTTTTT | CASSLVGPGTGAKKLFF
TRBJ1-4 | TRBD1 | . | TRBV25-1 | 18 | TGTGCCAGCAGTGAATTGGTATTGGTGACAGGGGGAAGGGAAAAACTGTTTTTT | CASSELVLVTGGREKLFF
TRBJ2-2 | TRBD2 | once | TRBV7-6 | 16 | TGTGCCAGCACCCAGTTGAGCGGGGGGAACACCGGGGAGCTGTTTTTT | CASTQLSGGNTGELFF
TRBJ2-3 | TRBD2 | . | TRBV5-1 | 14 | TGCGCCAGCAGCTCCCGACTAGCGGCAGATACGCAGTATTTT | CASSSRLAADTQYF
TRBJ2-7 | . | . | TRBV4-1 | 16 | TGCGCCAGCAGCCAAGTCCACTCATACGTCAGCTACGAGCAGTACTTC | CASSQVHSYVSYEQYF
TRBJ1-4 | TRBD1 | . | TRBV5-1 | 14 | TGCGCCAGCAGCTCGGGACAGGTGGGCGAAAAACTGTTTTTT | CASSSGQVGEKLFF
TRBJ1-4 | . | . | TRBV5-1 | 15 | TGCGCCAGCAGCTTTGTGGGGCTAGAGAATGAAAAACTGTTTTTT | CASSFVGLENEKLFF
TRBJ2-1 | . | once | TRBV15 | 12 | TGTGCCACCAGCAGAGATCATAGTGAGCAGTTCTTC | CATSRDHSEQFF
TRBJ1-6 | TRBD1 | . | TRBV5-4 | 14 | TGTGCCAGCAGCCACCCCAAGACAGGGCGCACCCTCCACTTT | CASSHPKTGRTLHF
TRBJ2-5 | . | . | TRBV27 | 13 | TGTGCCAGCAGTCGATGGACAGAAGAGACCCAGTACTTC | CASSRWTEETQYF
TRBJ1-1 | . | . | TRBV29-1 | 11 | TGCAGCGTTGGAGGAGACACTGAAGCTTTCTTT | CSVGGDTEAFF
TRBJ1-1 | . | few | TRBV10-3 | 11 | TGTGCCATCAGTGAAGGGCCAAGAGCTTTCTTT | CAISEGPRAFF
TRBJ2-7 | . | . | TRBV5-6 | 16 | TGTGCCAGCAGCCCCCGGGACGGCCCCGGCTCCTACGAGCAGTACTTC | CASSPRDGPGSYEQYF
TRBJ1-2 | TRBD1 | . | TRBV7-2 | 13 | TGTGCCAGCACCAATCAGGGGGCTAGCGGCTACACCTTC | CASTNQGASGYTF
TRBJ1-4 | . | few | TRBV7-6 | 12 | TGTGCCAGCAGCTTATTGCAGGGGAAGCTGTTTTTT | CASSLLQGKLFF
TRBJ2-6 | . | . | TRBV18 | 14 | TGTGCCAGCTCACTGAACTCTGGGGCCAACGTCCTGACTTTC | CASSLNSGANVLTF
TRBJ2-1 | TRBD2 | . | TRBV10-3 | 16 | TGTGCCATCGGAGGGACTAGCGTTTCAGCGGGCGGTGAGCAGTTCTTC | CAIGGTSVSAGGEQFF
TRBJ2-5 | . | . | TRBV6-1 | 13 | TGTGCCAGCAGTCCCACGGGGAGAGAGACCCAGTACTTC | CASSPTGRETQYF
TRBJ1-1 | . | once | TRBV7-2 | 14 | TGTGCCAGCAGCGCGGGCCTGGAATGGACTGAAGCTTTCTTT | CASSAGLEWTEAFF
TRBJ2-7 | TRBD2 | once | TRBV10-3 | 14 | TGTGCCATCAGCCAGACTAGCGGGTCCTACGAGCAGTACTTC | CAISQTSGSYEQYF
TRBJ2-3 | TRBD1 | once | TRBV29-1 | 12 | TGCAGCGTTGGGACAGGGAGCGATACGCAGTATTTT | CSVGTGSDTQYF
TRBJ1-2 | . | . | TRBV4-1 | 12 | TGCGCCAGCAGCCAAGGGCGTTATGGCTACACCTTC | CASSQGRYGYTF
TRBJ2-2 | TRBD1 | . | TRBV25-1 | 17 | TGTGCCAGCGCCCCCCCCACGGGACAGGGGAACACCGGGGAGCTGTTTTTT | CASAPPTGQGNTGELFF
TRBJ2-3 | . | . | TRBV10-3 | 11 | TGTGCCATCGGGCCCACAGATACGCAGTATTTT | CAIGPTDTQYF
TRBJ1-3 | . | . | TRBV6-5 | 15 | TGTGCCAGCAAAGGTGCCCCAAGCTCTGGAAACACCATATATTTT | CASKGAPSSGNTIYF
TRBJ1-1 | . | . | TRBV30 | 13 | TGTGCCTCTTCGGGGCAGGTAAACACTGAAGCTTTCTTT | CASSGQVNTEAFF
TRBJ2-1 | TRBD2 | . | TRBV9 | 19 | TGTGCCAGCAGCGCGACTAGCGGGGGGGCCCGAAGCTCCTACAATGAGCAGTTCTTC | CASSATSGGARSSYNEQFF
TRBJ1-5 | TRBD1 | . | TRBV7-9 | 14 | TGTGCCAGCAGCTTGACAGGGGCTAATCAGCCCCAGCATTTT | CASSLTGANQPQHF
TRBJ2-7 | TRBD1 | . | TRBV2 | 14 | TGTGCCAGCACCCCCAGGACAGGGATCGGCGAGCAGTACTTC | CASTPRTGIGEQYF
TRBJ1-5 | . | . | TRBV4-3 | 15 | TGCGCCAGCAGCCAAGATGCAGGATCGGGCCAGCCCCAGCATTTT | CASSQDAGSGQPQHF
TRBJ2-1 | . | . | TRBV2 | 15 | TGTGCCAGCAGTGAGGGACGAGCTGGGGCTAATGAGCAGTTCTTC | CASSEGRAGANEQFF
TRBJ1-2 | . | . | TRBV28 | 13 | TGTGCCAGCATGATAAAGGGAGGGTATGGCTACACCTTC | CASMIKGGYGYTF
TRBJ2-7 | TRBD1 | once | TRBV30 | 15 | TGTGCCTGGAGTGTAGGCGGGACAGGGGACTACGAGCAGTACTTC | CAWSVGGTGDYEQYF